This entry concerns a single T cell receptor beta chain. No antigen is known for it. Base quality data are lacking; no much larger clone is found one base away. The data belong to a study of long-term antiretroviral therapy in people with HIV (dated by TCRdb to between 2022 and 2023). For the wider study: The earliest samples were collected approximately a decade before the 2015 WHO recommendation for immediate ART, a period when ART was typically delayed until CD4 counts fell. About 40% of the 30 participants with HIV were female. Whether ART initiation and durable HIV suppression were associated with changes in peripheral blood TRB repertoire composition and diversity was tested in a retrospective serial study. The cohort contributed about 180 cryopreserved PBMC samples from around 30 adults with confirmed HIV infection, collected serially over a mean of around 6 years (range 1-12). No cross-contamination during QIAcube processing turned up in test extractions that ran a monoclonal T-cell line alongside 30 or so polyclonal samples.

V lost 4 bases and J lost 1 base, and the count of bases not matched to a germline gene is 11. Inclusive of the bounding cysteine and phenylalanine, the CDR3 is 16 residues long. The entry retains the CDR3 DNA only, 48 bases that are in frame from base 1. CDR1 and CDR2 are drawn from the germline V gene (reference sequence): SGHNT, YYREEE. The study at large found these results: The samples span the years 2004 to 2017, and the ART regimens used at that time may not be as effective as current regimens. Owing to limited PBMC availability, only the TCR beta chain was sequenced, without alpha chain pairing. Unsorted PBMC were profiled instead of sorted CD4+ and CD8+ T cells because pre-ART samples had limited cell numbers. Inferences about post-ART repertoire changes are limited because no data were available on ART adherence, viral resistance or therapy changes. Starting ART was linked to a significant rise in TRB diversity, yet even with long-term ART the diversity remained significantly lower than in transplant donor controls. CDR3 length ranges in HIV repertoires were narrower than in controls, and network structure suggested an antigen-experienced repertoire with only a slight naive shift after ART. The repertoire was dominated across all time points by expanded TRB clones identified before ART initiation, although this dominance was seen to fluctuate and to decrease in many PLHIV after ART.

Participants were included only if at least one PBMC sample before ART initiation and at least two post-ART samples were available. Every participant with HIV received treatment in the United States of America. Before DNA extraction, cryopreserved samples of roughly 0.95-10 million PBMC were thawed and washed. At the time of the earliest PBMC sample for each participant with HIV, ages ranged from about 23 to 60 years. Per participant, PBMC samples came from 1-4 timepoints prior to ART initiation and 2-8 timepoints following ART initiation, for a median of 7 samples. For every participant, serial HIV viral load, CD4+ T-cell count, ART history and demographic data were obtained. A Qiagen kit on a QIAcube was used to extract genomic DNA from unsorted PBMC, with samples processed in batches of 12. The immunoSEQ hsTCRB v3.0 assay was used at survey level resolution to sequence the TRB variable region. TRB sequencing targeted a depth of roughly 35,000-55,000 T-cell genomes per sample. An Illumina MiSeq with a v3 150-cycle kit was used to sequence the pooled TRB libraries. On the study's bioinformatics: Repertoire analysis ran in R within a reproducible Nextflow workflow covering QC, data transformation and analysis. LymphoSeq2, an R package for AIRR-Seq data exploration, was used to implement custom analyses. Several samples that yielded fewer than 5000 total TRB sequences were excluded, so that approximately 170 HIV repertoires were analyzed. Among the 170 to 200 HIV repertoires that were kept, roughly 58 were collected before ART initiation and more than 120 were collected after ART initiation. Repertoires were downsampled to 5000 TRB nucleotide sequences, and summary statistics were averaged over 100 downsampling iterations. The analysis kept only TRB sequences whose CDR3 regions were at least seven amino acids long. Diversity was assessed using a clonality score derived from Shannon entropy and using the Gini coefficient. In the repertoire networks, any two of the top 5000 CDR3 amino acid sequences were linked whenever the two sequences differed by an edit distance of one. For TRB CDR3 amino acid sequences, GLIPH2 was used to predict antigen specificity groups and MHC restriction. To flag known associations with CMV, EBV, HIV or tissue antigens, CDR3 amino acid sequences were compared against VDJdb and McPAS-TCR. Pre-ART, post-ART and control groups were compared with Wilcoxon signed-rank tests and Holm-Bonferroni correction. As stored in TCRdb, this immuneACCESS dataset retains in-frame rearrangements with V and J assigned. A fraction of the clones does not appear; measured against another copy, unresolved V genes explain less than half of the discrepancy, and the remainder lacks a known reason. From that table come the V and J calls and clone size; the DNA was used to work out D and trimming. The sample includes some 19,000 clones, with around 77% observed a single time. Of the sample, about 6.9% is held by the ten largest clones.

The sample consisted of unsorted PBMCs, taken 2.2 years after starting antiretroviral therapy. This clonotype was obtained from a man over 45 with HIV. The sequence links TRBV5-4 to TRBJ2-7; 7 of the junction bases match TRBD2. CDR3 region: CASSPFSGGGSYEQYF. The sequenced DNA: TGTGCCAGCAGCCCGTTTTCGGGGGGAGGATCCTACGAGCAGTACTTC.